This T cell receptor (beta chain) was captured in a study of cytomegalovirus exposure and HLA in healthy donors. Across the study: It was reported in a later analysis that the 120 or so validation repertoires used the same platform as the 550 to 800 first-cohort repertoires.

The protocol was immunoSEQ multiplex PCR, while the TCRdb copy is restricted to in-frame clones and leaves out a portion. The sample lists roughly 56,000 clones; about 91% were seen once. Concerning this clone: What it recognizes is unknown.

Germline CDR1 is SGHTA and CDR2 is FQGNSA. The germline V and J ends were trimmed by 6 bases and 5 bases, with 16 bases remaining between them. The CDR3 is 14 residues long. While the first cohort had fewer than 850 subjects, the donors belonged to the separate validation cohort of 100 to 150 subjects. Study outcomes and limitations: The listing of 150 to 200 TCR beta chains classed them as cytomegalovirus-associated. The classifier reportedly diagnosed cytomegalovirus status with high sensitivity and specificity.

The chain employs TRBV7-2 and TRBJ1-1; D gene ambiguous. Sequencing input: PBMCs. This receptor was identified in a woman in her thirties in good health and CMV-seronegative. The CDR3 DNA reads as TGTGCCAGCAGGACGGCGCCGGGGAGGACTGAAGCTTTCTTT. Encoded protein: CASRTAPGRTEAFF.